The next 20 T cell receptor beta chains were all read from a single sample in a study of T cell responses to AZD1222 COVID-19 vaccine. Generated by immunoSEQ multiplex PCR, the TCRdb table keeps only in-frame clones and is missing some. The sample lists about 140,000 clones; around 90% were seen once. This sample comprised peripheral blood, obtained 28 days after the second AZD1222 dose. The receptors derive from an adult who received the AZD1222 COVID-19 vaccine.

The chain has TRBV6-5 and TRBJ2-1; D tentatively fits TRBD1 or TRBD2 (5 bases each). Germline V gene data show CDR1 as MNHEY and CDR2 as SVGAGI. CDR3 size: 14 residues. V lost 6 bases to trimming and J lost 9 bases, with 18 bases between them. CDR3 amino acids: CASSGTETWSEQFF. The CDR3 nucleotides are TGTGCCAGCAGCGGGACCGAAACATGGAGTGAGCAGTTCTTC.

The CDR3 is CASIGTREETQYF. CDR3 DNA: TGTGCCAGCATTGGGACTAGGGAAGAGACCCAGTACTTC. The chain joins TRBV2 to TRBJ2-5, with 8 nucleotides matching TRBD2. V was clipped by 7 bases and J by 3 bases; unmatched bases: 4. Germline V CDR1 and CDR2: SNHLY, FYNNEI. The CDR3 loop spans 13 amino acids.

The J gene is TRBJ2-3, the V gene TRBV27, with D unresolved. Per germline, CDR1 MNHEY and CDR2 SMNVEV (reference sequence). The CDR3 runs 19 residues. Trimming took off 2 bases at V and 0 bases at J, with 21 bases between the two ends. The CDR3 sequence is CASSLTAGWIDGSTDTQYF. The CDR3 DNA follows: TGTGCCAGCAGTTTAACTGCTGGATGGATAGACGGTAGCACAGATACGCAGTATTTT.

The chain combines TRBV19 with TRBJ1-5, with a weak D call TRBD1 (5 bases). The CDR3 spans 13 residues. From germline, CDR1 is LNHDA and CDR2 SQIVND (reference sequence). V was cut by 7 bases and J by 0 bases, with 7 bases left in between. In DNA form, the CDR3 reads TGTGCCAGTACGACAGTTAGCAATCAGCCCCAGCATTTT. Protein: CASTTVSNQPQHF. Based on the CDR3 plus reference TRBV19 and TRBJ1-5, the full variable domain is DGGITQSPKYLFRKEGQNVTLSCEQNLNHDAMYWYRQDPGQGLRLIYYSQIVNDFQKGDIAEGYSVSREKKESFPLTVTSAQKNPTAFYLCASTTVSNQPQHFGDGTRLSIL.

This chain links TRBV28 with TRBJ1-4, with D possibly matching TRBD1 (6 bases). The CDR3 is 14 residues long. V lost 5 bases and J lost 3, with 10 bases in between. The V gene's germline CDR1 is MDHEN and CDR2 SYDVKM. This CDR3 is CASSDGGSNEKLFF. The CDR3 DNA follows: TGTGCCAGCAGTGACGGGGGCTCTAATGAAAAACTGTTTTTT. The whole variable domain, remainder taken from reference TRBV28 and TRBJ1-4, is DVKVTQSSRYLVKRTGEKVFLECVQDMDHENMFWYRQDPGLGLRLIYFSYDVKMKEKGDIPEGYSVSREKKERFSLILESASTNQTSMYLCASSDGGSNEKLFFGSGTQLSVL.

This clone appeared a few times. For the CDR3, the DNA is TGTGCCAGCAGCCAGAGCGGGTCCACCGGGGAGCTGTTTTTT. Amino acid sequence: CASSQSGSTGELFF. The chain uses TRBV3-1 (or the pseudogene TRBV3-2) and TRBJ2-2; TRBD2 might be the D (6 bases). In germline, CDR1 is LGHDT, CDR2 YNNKEL (reference sequence). V was pared by 3 bases and J by 4 bases, with 9 bases between. The CDR3 runs 14 residues.

The J gene is TRBJ2-1, the V gene TRBV7-2, with D hard to call. Germline loops: CDR1 SGHTA, CDR2 FQGNSA. The CDR3 runs 12 residues. Deletions cut 1 base from V and 10 bases from J, with 8 bases between. The CDR3 bases are TGTGCCAGCAGCTTAGGCCCCCGAGAGCAGTTCTTC. It translates to CASSLGPREQFF. The full variable domain, with the rest looked up from reference TRBV7-2 and TRBJ2-1, is GAGVSQSPSNKVTEKGKDVELRCDPISGHTALYWYRQSLGQGLEFLIYFQGNSAPDKSGLPSDRFSAERTGGSVSTLTIQRTQQEDSAVYLCASSLGPREQFFGPGTRLTVL.

The chain couples TRBV7-2 to TRBJ2-7; perhaps D is TRBD1 or TRBD2 (5 bases each). The CDR3 extends over 12 amino acids. Germline V CDR1 and CDR2: SGHTA, FQGNSA. Trimming pared 3 bases from V and 6 bases from J, leaving 9 bases between. The CDR3 spells CASSFGAAEQYF. The CDR3 coding sequence is TGTGCCAGCAGCTTCGGGGCAGCCGAGCAGTACTTC.

The chain is built from TRBV18 and TRBJ1-1; D uncertain. Germline V CDR1 and CDR2: KGHSH, LQKENI. CDR3 size: 15 residues. Trimming took 4 bases from V and 1 from J, leaving 13 bases between them. The CDR3: CASSRGKLRNTEAFF. The CDR3 DNA is TGTGCCAGCTCACGGGGAAAGTTAAGGAACACTGAAGCTTTCTTT.

The genes are TRBV2 and TRBJ1-1; possible D gene TRBD1, 5 bases. Germline CDR1 is SNHLY and CDR2 is FYNNEI. Deletions cut 0 bases from V and 7 bases from J, with 15 bases between. CDR3 length: 15 amino acids. The CDR3 protein is CASSEALVRVSEAFF. The CDR3 coding sequence is TGTGCCAGCAGTGAAGCGCTTGTCAGGGTTAGTGAAGCTTTCTTT.

The chain recombines TRBV5-1 with TRBJ2-7, with 7 bases lining up with TRBD2. Germline assignment: CDR1 SGHRS and CDR2 YFSETQ. CDR3 length: 14 residues. Trimming cost V 4 bases and J 2 bases; bases outside gene matches: 6. As DNA, the CDR3 is TGCGCCAGCAGCACAGCTAGCGGAGCCTACGAGCAGTACTTC. Its translation: CASSTASGAYEQYF.

As to this clone: This same CDR3 is encoded by further DNA sequences in the sample. V and J are TRBV18 and TRBJ2-1; D is unclear. The CDR3 totals 13 residues. The germline V gene encodes CDR1 KGHSH and CDR2 LQKENI. V was shortened by 6 bases and J by 2 bases, with 8 bases between the two germline ends. CDR3 bases: TGTGCCAGCTCTCCTACTACCTACAATGAGCAGTTCTTC. It encodes CASSPTTYNEQFF.

The chain carries TRBV24-1 and TRBJ2-3, with a tentative D call TRBD1 (6 bases). This CDR3 spans 15 amino acids. Germline V lookup: CDR1 KGHDR, CDR2 SFDVKD. The V end was cut by 4 bases, the J end by 2 bases, with 12 bases between. CDR3 in DNA: TGTGCCACCAGTGAGGAAGACAGGACCACAGATACGCAGTATTTT. It specifies CATSEEDRTTDTQYF.

V and J are TRBV19 and TRBJ1-4; D is perhaps TRBD1 (5 bases). Looked up from germline, CDR1 is LNHDA and CDR2 is SQIVND (reference sequence). The ends were cut back, 6 bases at V and 8 bases at J, with 13 bases in the middle. CDR3 length: 13 amino acids. Written as DNA, the CDR3 is TGTGCCAGTAGCGCCATGTGGGGCGAAAAACTGTTTTTT. This sequence encodes CASSAMWGEKLFF. The full variable domain, completed using reference TRBV19 and TRBJ1-4, is DGGITQSPKYLFRKEGQNVTLSCEQNLNHDAMYWYRQDPGQGLRLIYYSQIVNDFQKGDIAEGYSVSREKKESFPLTVTSAQKNPTAFYLCASSAMWGEKLFFGSGTQLSVL.

The chain links TRBV14 to TRBJ1-4, with D possibly TRBD1 on 6 matching bases. Per germline, CDR1 SGHDN and CDR2 FVKESK. Trimming took 1 base from V and 8 from J, leaving 11 bases between them. CDR3 length: 14 residues. DNA of the CDR3: TGTGCCAGCAGCCAAGCGAGGGGGACCGAAAAACTGTTTTTT. It translates to CASSQARGTEKLFF.

This clone has only one observation. This chain connects TRBV7-9 to TRBJ2-7; D is possibly TRBD2 (5 bases). V was shortened by 1 base and J by 5 bases, with 12 bases between the two germline ends. Germline CDR1 is SEHNR and CDR2 is FQNEAQ (reference sequence). The CDR3 is 14 amino acids. The CDR3 spells CASSLGPGRDEQYF. The CDR3 DNA is TGTGCCAGCAGCTTAGGTCCGGGAAGGGACGAGCAGTACTTC.

The rearrangement links TRBV5-4 to TRBJ1-2; a possible D gene is TRBD1 (5 bases). V was clipped by 6 bases and J by 4 bases, with 13 bases between them. The CDR3 covers 13 residues. CDR1 and CDR2 from the germline V gene are SGHNT and YYREEE (reference sequence). As DNA, the CDR3 is TGTGCCAGCAACTCGGGACTGTCCTATGGCTACACCTTC. Amino acid sequence: CASNSGLSYGYTF.

V gene TRBV11-2 combines with J gene TRBJ1-3; TRBD1 might be the D (5 bases). V lost 1 base, J lost 14 bases, and 15 bases lay in between. CDR1 and CDR2 (germline): SGHAT, FQNNGV. This CDR3 is 13 amino acids long. CDR3 region: CASSLGQFKFLYF. As DNA, the CDR3 is TGTGCCAGCAGCTTAGGACAGTTTAAATTCCTATATTTT.

This clone was seen only a few times. J is TRBJ2-3 and V is TRBV7-2, with 10 bases lining up with TRBD1. The germline V gene encodes CDR1 SGHTA and CDR2 FQGNSA. V was clipped by 2 bases and J by 6 bases; unmatched bases: 11. The CDR3 loop spans 17 amino acids. CDR3 nucleotide sequence: TGTGCCAGCAGCTTAAGACGGGACAGGGGAGGAGTGGATACGCAGTATTTT. Translated: CASSLRRDRGGVDTQYF.

This chain uses TRBV10-3 with TRBJ1-3, with D perhaps matching TRBD1 (6 bases). This CDR3 contains 14 residues. Germline CDR1 and CDR2: ENHRY and SYGVKD. With 7 bases removed from V and 4 bases from J, the gap between germline ends came to 14 bases. For the CDR3, the DNA is TGTGCCATCAATGGCGGGGGGCCCGGAAACACCATATATTTT. Its protein is CAINGGGPGNTIYF.